A single TCR beta chain is shown here with its context. The antigen remains unidentified. V trimming: 5 bases; J trimming: 5 bases; junction bases outside the gene matches: 11. This CDR3 contains 15 residues. Per germline, CDR1 SEHNR and CDR2 FQNEAQ (reference sequence). These data come from a study of cytomegalovirus exposure and HLA in healthy donors. About the study: HLA-typed donors contributed around 88 million unique TCRs, which were held in an early data release. General study findings and limits: Fewer N-insertions than the approximately 700-donor mean were reportedly shown by an Asian-associated ancestry cluster in a later analysis. For most subjects, TCR beta sequences were reported to predict HLA-A and HLA-B alleles with accuracy.

PCR was performed using 60 Vbeta and 13 Jbeta primers. Data came from immunoSEQ multiplex PCR; TCRdb stores just in-frame clones and leaves some out. Among about 200,000 clones listed, over 75% were seen once. This rearrangement joins TRBV7-9 to TRBJ2-5, with 7 positions matching TRBD2. The specimen sequenced was PBMCs. The sequence came from a man aged 18-30 years in good health and CMV-seronegative. The CDR3 coding sequence is TGTGCCAGCAGCCCCCTCGACGCGGGGGTGGAGACCCAGTACTTC. This gives the protein CASSPLDAGVETQYF.